This T cell receptor (beta chain) came from a study of metastatic and nonmetastatic thyroid tumors. The CDR3 runs 11 residues. V was cut by 5 bases and J by 5 bases, with 6 bases left in between. Germline CDR1 LNHNV, CDR2 YYDKDF (reference sequence). In the original workflow: Building a distant-metastasis classifier for papillary thyroid cancer drew on CDR3 differences across clinicopathological groups. TCRdb recomputed clones from the PCR reads via MiXCR. These V and J calls originate from TCRdb's pipeline instead of the authors' own analysis. Seen here are tens of thousands of clones, roughly 25% observed once, and the top ten hold 9.2%. Every patient underwent thyroid surgery untreated. This clone was recorded many times.

This chain connects TRBV15 to TRBJ2-5, with D unclear. The sequenced sample consisted of blood. This receptor was taken from a female donor with papillary thyroid cancer or a benign thyroid nodule (not recorded which). Some clones in this sample may be carry-over from other donors' samples. CDR3 sequence: CATSDEETQYF. As DNA, the CDR3 is TGTGCCACCAGCGATGAGGAGACCCAGTACTTC. Looking up the rest from reference TRBV15 and TRBJ2-5 gives the full variable domain: DAMVIQNPRYQVTQFGKPVTLSCSQTLNHNVMYWYQQKSSQAPKLLFHYYDKDFNNEADTPDNFQSRRPNTSFCFLDIRSPGLGDTAMYLCATSDEETQYFGPGTRLLVL.